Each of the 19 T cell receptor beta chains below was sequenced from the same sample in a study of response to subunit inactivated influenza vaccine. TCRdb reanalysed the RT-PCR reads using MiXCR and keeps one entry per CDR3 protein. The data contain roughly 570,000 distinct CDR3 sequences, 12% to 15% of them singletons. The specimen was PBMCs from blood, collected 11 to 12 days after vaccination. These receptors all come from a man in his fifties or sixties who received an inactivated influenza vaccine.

In DNA form, the CDR3 reads TGTGCCAGCAGTGCACAGGGGGCGTTCGCTGAAGCTTTCTTT. Translated, it gives CASSAQGAFAEAFF. The chain carries TRBV12-3 or TRBV12-4 and TRBJ1-1; 9 bases are shared with TRBD1. The ends lost 5 bases at V and 6 bases at J; junction bases unmatched: 7. The CDR3 has 14 residues.

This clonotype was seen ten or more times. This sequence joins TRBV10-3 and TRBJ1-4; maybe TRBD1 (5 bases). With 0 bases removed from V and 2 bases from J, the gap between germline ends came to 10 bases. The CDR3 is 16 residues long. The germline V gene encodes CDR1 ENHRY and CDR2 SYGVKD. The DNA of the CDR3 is TGTGCCATCAGTGAGTCGCCCCAGGGTACTAATGAAAAACTGTTTTTT. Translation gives CAISESPQGTNEKLFF.

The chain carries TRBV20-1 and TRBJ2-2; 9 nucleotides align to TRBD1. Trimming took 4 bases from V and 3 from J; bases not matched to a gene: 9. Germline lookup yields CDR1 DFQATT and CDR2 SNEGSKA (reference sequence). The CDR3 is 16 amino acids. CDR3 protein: CSATNIQGAHTGELFF. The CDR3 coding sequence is TGCAGTGCTACCAACATACAGGGGGCGCACACCGGGGAGCTGTTTTTT.

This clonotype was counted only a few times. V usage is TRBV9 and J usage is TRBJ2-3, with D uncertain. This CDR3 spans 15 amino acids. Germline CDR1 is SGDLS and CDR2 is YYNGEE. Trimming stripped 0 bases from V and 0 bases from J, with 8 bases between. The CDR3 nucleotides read TGTGCCAGCAGCGTAGGTTCTACTAGCACAGATACGCAGTATTTT. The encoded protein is CASSVGSTSTDTQYF.

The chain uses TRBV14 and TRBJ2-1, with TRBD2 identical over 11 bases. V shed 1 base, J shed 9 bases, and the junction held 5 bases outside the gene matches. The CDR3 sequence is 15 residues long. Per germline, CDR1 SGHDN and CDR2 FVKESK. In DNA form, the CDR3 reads TGTGCCAGCAGCCAAGTAGCGGGAGGGGGATCTGAGCAGTTCTTC. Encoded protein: CASSQVAGGGSEQFF.

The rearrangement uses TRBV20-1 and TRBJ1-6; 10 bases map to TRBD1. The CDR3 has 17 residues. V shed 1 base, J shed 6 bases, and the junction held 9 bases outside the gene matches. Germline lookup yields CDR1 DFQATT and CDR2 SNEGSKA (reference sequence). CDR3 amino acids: CSARGSGRDRGNSPLHF. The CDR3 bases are TGCAGTGCTAGAGGGAGCGGGCGGGACAGGGGTAATTCACCCCTCCACTTT.

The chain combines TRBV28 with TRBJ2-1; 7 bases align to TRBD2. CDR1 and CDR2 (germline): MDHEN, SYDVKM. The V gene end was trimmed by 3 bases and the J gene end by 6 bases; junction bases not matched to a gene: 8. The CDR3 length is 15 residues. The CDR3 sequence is CASSLLGLGANEQFF. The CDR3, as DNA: TGTGCCAGCAGTTTGCTAGGACTAGGGGCCAATGAGCAGTTCTTC.

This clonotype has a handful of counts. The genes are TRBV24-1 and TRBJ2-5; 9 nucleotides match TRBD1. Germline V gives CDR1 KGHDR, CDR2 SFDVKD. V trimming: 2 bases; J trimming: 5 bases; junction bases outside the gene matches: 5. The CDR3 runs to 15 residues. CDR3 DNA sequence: TGTGCCACCAGTGATTCCCCGGACAGGGGTGAGACCCAGTACTTC. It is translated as CATSDSPDRGETQYF.

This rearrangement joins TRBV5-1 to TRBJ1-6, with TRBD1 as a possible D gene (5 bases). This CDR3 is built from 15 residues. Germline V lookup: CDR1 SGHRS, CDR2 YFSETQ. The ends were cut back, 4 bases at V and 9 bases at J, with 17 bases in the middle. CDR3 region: CASSHRDFRTSPLHF. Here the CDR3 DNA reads TGCGCCAGCAGCCACCGGGACTTCCGTACTTCACCCCTCCACTTT. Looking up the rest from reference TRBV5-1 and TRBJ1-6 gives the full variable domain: KAGVTQTPRYLIKTRGQQVTLSCSPISGHRSVSWYQQTPGQGLQFLFEYFSETQRNKGNFPGRFSGRQFSNSRSEMNVSTLELGDSALYLCASSHRDFRTSPLHFGNGTRLTVT.

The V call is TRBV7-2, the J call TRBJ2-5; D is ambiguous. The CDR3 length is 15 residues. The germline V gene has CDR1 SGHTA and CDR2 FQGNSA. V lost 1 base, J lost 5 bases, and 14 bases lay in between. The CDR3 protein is CASSLGFSLGETQYF. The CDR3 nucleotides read TGTGCCAGCAGCTTAGGATTTAGCCTGGGGGAGACCCAGTACTTC.

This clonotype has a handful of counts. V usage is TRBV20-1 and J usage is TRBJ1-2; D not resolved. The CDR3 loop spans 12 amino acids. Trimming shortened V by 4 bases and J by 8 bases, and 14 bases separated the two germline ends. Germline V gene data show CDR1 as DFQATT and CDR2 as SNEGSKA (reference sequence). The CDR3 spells CSANPKRNGYTF. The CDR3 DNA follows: TGCAGTGCTAACCCTAAAAGGAACGGCTACACCTTC.

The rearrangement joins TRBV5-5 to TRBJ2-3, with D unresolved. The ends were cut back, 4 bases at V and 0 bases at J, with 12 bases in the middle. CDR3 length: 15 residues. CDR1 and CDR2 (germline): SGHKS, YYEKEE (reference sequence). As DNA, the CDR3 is TGTGCCAGCAGCCAAGGACCATCTAGCACAGATACGCAGTATTTT. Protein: CASSQGPSSTDTQYF. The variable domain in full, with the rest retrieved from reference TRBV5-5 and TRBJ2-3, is DAGVTQSPTHLIKTRGQQVTLRCSPISGHKSVSWYQQVLGQGPQFIFQYYEKEERGRGNFPDRFSARQFPNYSSELNVNALLLGDSALYLCASSQGPSSTDTQYFGPGTRLTVL.

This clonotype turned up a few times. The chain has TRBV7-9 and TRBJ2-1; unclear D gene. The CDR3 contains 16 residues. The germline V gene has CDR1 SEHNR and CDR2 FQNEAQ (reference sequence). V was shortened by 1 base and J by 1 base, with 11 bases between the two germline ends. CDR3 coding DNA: TGTGCCAGCAGCTTAGTGCCCACGAGATCCTACAATGAGCAGTTCTTC. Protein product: CASSLVPTRSYNEQFF.

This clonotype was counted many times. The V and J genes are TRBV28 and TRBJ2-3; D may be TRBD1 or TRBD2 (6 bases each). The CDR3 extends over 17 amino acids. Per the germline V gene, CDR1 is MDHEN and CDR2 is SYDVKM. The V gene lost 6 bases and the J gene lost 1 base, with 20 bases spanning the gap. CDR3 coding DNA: TGTGCCAGCAGCCTCCCGAACGGGGGCCCTGGCACAGATACGCAGTATTTT. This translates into CASSLPNGGPGTDTQYF.

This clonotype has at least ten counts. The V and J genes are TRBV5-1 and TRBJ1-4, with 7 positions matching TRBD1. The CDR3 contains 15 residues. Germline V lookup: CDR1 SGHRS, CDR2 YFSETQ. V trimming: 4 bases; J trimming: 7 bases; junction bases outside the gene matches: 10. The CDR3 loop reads CASSRSRGHGEKLFF. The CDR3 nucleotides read TGCGCCAGCAGCCGCTCTAGGGGGCATGGTGAAAAACTGTTTTTT.

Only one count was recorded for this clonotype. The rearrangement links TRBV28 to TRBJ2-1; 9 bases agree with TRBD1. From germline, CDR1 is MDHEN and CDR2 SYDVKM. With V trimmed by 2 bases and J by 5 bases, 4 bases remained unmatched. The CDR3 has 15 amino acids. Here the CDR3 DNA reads TGTGCCAGCAGTTTACTCGGGACAGGGAACAATGAGCAGTTCTTC. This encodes CASSLLGTGNNEQFF. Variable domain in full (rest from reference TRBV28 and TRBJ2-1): DVKVTQSSRYLVKRTGEKVFLECVQDMDHENMFWYRQDPGLGLRLIYFSYDVKMKEKGDIPEGYSVSREKKERFSLILESASTNQTSMYLCASSLLGTGNNEQFFGPGTRLTVL.

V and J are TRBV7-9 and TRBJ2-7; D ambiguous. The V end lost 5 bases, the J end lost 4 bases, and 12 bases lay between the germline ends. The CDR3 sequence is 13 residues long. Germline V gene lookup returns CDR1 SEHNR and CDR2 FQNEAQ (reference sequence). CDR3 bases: TGTGCCAGCAGCCCTAGGATCCCTTACGAGCAGTACTTC. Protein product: CASSPRIPYEQYF.

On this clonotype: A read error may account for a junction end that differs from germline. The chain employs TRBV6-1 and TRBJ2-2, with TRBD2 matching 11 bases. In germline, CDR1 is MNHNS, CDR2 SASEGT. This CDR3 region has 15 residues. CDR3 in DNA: TGTGCCAGCAGCAAACTAGCGGGAGTAGCCGGGGTGCTGTTTTTT. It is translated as CASSKLAGVAGVLFF.

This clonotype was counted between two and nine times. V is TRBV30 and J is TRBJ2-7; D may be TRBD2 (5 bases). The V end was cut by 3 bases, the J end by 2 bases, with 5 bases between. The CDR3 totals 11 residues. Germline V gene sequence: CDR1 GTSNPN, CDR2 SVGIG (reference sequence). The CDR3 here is CAWSGTYEQYF. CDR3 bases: TGTGCCTGGAGCGGGACCTACGAGCAGTACTTC.